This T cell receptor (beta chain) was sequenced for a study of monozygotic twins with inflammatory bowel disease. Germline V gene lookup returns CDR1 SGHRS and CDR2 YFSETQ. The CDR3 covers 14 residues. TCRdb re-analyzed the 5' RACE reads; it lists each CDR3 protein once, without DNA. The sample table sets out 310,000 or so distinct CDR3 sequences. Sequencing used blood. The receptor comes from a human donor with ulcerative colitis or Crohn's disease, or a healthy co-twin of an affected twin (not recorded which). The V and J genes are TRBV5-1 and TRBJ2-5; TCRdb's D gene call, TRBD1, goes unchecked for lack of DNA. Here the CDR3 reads CASSLPGGAETQYF.